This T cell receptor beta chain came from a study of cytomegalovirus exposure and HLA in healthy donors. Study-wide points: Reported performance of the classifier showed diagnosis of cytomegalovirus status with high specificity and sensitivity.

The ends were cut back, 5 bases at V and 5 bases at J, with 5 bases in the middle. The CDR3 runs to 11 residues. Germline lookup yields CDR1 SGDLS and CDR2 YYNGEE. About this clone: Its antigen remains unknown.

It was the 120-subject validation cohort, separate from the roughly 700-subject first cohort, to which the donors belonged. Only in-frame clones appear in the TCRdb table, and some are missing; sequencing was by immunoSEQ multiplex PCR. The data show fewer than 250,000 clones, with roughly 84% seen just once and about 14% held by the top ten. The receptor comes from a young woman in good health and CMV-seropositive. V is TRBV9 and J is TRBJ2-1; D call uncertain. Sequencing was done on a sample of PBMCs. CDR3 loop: CASSRDNEQFF. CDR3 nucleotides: TGTGCCAGCAGTCGAGACAATGAGCAGTTCTTC.